This entry lists 14 T cell receptor beta chains sequenced from one sample in a study of blood T cell repertoires in COVID-19. Repertoires were generated with immunoSEQ multiplex PCR, while TCRdb's copy carries only in-frame clones and drops some. Of over 110,000 clones in the sample, roughly 80% are singletons; the top ten hold approximately 3.5%. The sample consisted of peripheral blood. The receptors here all came from a man aged 65 to 79 who had recovered from COVID-19.

The chain has TRBV5-1 and TRBJ2-2; 11 bases align to TRBD1. Germline CDR1 reads SGHRS; CDR2 reads YFSETQ. The V gene end was trimmed by 4 bases and the J gene end by 8 bases; junction bases not matched to a gene: 4. The CDR3 is made up of 14 amino acids. CDR3 residues: CASSPGQGAGELFF. The CDR3 nucleotides are TGCGCCAGCAGCCCCGGACAGGGGGCAGGGGAGCTGTTTTTT.

CDR3 sequence (DNA): TGTGCCAGCAGCTTGGCCGAGGGGACAGTCGTTTCAGATACGCAGTATTTT. This codes for CASSLAEGTVVSDTQYF. The chain is built from TRBV5-6 and TRBJ2-3; 7 bases align to TRBD1. The V gene's germline CDR1 is SGHDT and CDR2 YYEEEE. The length of the CDR3 is 17 residues. Unmatched junction bases numbered 11, after V lost 0 bases and J lost 4 bases.

CDR3: CASRPNSGYTGELFF. The CDR3 nucleotides read TGTGCCAGCAGGCCTAATAGCGGGTACACCGGGGAGCTGTTTTTT. The rearrangement joins TRBV27 to TRBJ2-2; 7 bases line up with TRBD2. CDR1 MNHEY and CDR2 SMNVEV come from the germline V gene (reference sequence). V shed 6 bases and J 3 bases; nucleotides not matched to a gene: 7. The CDR3 runs 15 residues.

The chain links TRBV3-1 (or the pseudogene TRBV3-2) to TRBJ2-7; D is unclear. Trimming cost V 4 bases and J 0 bases, with 7 bases left between them. Germline V gives CDR1 LGHDT, CDR2 YNNKEL (reference sequence). This CDR3 comprises 13 residues. The CDR3 protein is CASSPPGSYEQYF. CDR3 in DNA: TGTGCCAGCAGCCCCCCGGGCTCCTACGAGCAGTACTTC.

V is TRBV5-4 and J is TRBJ2-1, with D maybe TRBD1 (5 bases). The CDR3 extends over 13 amino acids. The V gene's germline CDR1 is SGHNT and CDR2 YYREEE (reference sequence). Trimming left V 3 bases short and J 9 bases short, with 13 bases between. Here the CDR3 reads CASSSGPDGEQFF. CDR3 coding DNA: TGTGCCAGCAGCTCAGGGCCCGATGGTGAGCAGTTCTTC.

This chain joins TRBV19 and TRBJ1-5; perhaps TRBD1 as D (6 bases). V was cut by 10 bases and J by 0 bases, with 22 bases left in between. This CDR3 is built from 17 residues. Germline V gene sequence: CDR1 LNHDA, CDR2 SQIVND (reference sequence). This CDR3 is CATSEDVDSNSNQPQHF. The CDR3 DNA follows: TGTGCCACCTCCGAGGACGTGGACAGCAATAGCAATCAGCCCCAGCATTTT. Based on the CDR3 plus reference TRBV19 and TRBJ1-5, the full variable domain is DGGITQSPKYLFRKEGQNVTLSCEQNLNHDAMYWYRQDPGQGLRLIYYSQIVNDFQKGDIAEGYSVSREKKESFPLTVTSAQKNPTAFYLCATSEDVDSNSNQPQHFGDGTRLSIL.

V usage is TRBV20-1 and J usage is TRBJ2-5; 11 bases map to TRBD2. V dropped 3 bases and J dropped 3; count of bases not matched to a gene: 9. This CDR3 is built from 16 residues. Germline CDR1 and CDR2: DFQATT and SNEGSKA (reference sequence). The CDR3 nucleotides read TGCAGTGCTAGTCTAGCGGGAGGTCCGGGAAAAGAGACCCAGTACTTC. Protein product: CSASLAGGPGKETQYF.

V gene TRBV5-6 combines with J gene TRBJ2-7; perhaps TRBD2 as D (5 bases). This CDR3 has 14 amino acids. The ends were cut back, 0 bases at V and 2 bases at J, with 9 bases in the middle. Germline assignment: CDR1 SGHDT and CDR2 YYEEEE. In DNA, the CDR3 is TGTGCCAGCAGCTTGGTCGGGGTAGCCTACGAGCAGTACTTC. Translating gives CASSLVGVAYEQYF.

The chain has TRBV3-1 (or the pseudogene TRBV3-2) and TRBJ2-2; 8 bases match TRBD1. The CDR3 contains 15 residues. The junction had 5 bases not matched to a gene; V was cut back by 2 bases and J by 6 bases. Germline V gives CDR1 LGHDT, CDR2 YNNKEL (reference sequence). The CDR3 is CASSQRTGSSGELFF. CDR3 bases: TGTGCCAGCAGCCAAAGGACAGGGTCGTCCGGGGAGCTGTTTTTT.

The rearrangement joins TRBV5-1 to TRBJ2-7; a weak D match, TRBD2 (5 bases). CDR3 length: 12 amino acids. V lost 4 bases and J 7 bases, leaving 12 bases between the germline ends. Germline lookup yields CDR1 SGHRS and CDR2 YFSETQ. CDR3 nucleotides: TGCGCCAGCAGCCACGGGGTTGGAGAGCAGTACTTC. Its protein is CASSHGVGEQYF.

This CDR3 reads CSVEIPLLNTEAFF. In nucleotides, the CDR3 is TGCAGCGTCGAGATACCATTACTGAACACTGAAGCTTTCTTT. The chain recombines TRBV29-1 with TRBJ1-1; D remains unclear. Trimming shortened V by 6 bases and J by 0 bases, and 14 bases separated the two germline ends. Germline V gene data show CDR1 as SQVTM and CDR2 as ANQGSEA. This CDR3 spans 14 amino acids.

This chain uses TRBV7-9 with TRBJ1-1, with D uncertain. Trimming pared 5 bases from V and 4 bases from J, leaving 14 bases between. The CDR3 sequence is 14 residues long. Germline assignment: CDR1 SEHNR and CDR2 FQNEAQ (reference sequence). CDR3 in amino acids: CASSLYDRGTEAFF. The CDR3 DNA follows: TGTGCCAGCAGCCTTTATGACCGGGGCACTGAAGCTTTCTTT.

The chain is built from TRBV30 and TRBJ2-3; TRBD2 is a possible D gene (6 bases). The CDR3 contains 13 residues. Germline assignment: CDR1 GTSNPN and CDR2 SVGIG (reference sequence). V was pared by 1 base and J by 3 bases, with 8 bases between. The CDR3 coding sequence is TGTGCCTGGAGTGGGCTAGCGACAGATACGCAGTATTTT. It specifies CAWSGLATDTQYF.

This rearrangement joins TRBV7-9 to TRBJ2-2; D gene uncertain. V lost 0 bases to trimming and J lost 7 bases, with 12 bases between them. The germline gives CDR1 SEHNR, CDR2 FQNEAQ (reference sequence). This CDR3 is built from 15 residues. The CDR3 protein is CASSLAEALHGELFF. The CDR3 region has the DNA TGTGCCAGCAGCTTAGCAGAGGCCCTTCACGGGGAGCTGTTTTTT.